The present T cell receptor beta chain was sequenced within a study of blood T cell repertoires in COVID-19. Study information: Samples taken during acute and convalescent COVID-19 were collected in the United States, Italy and Spain. Sample material is recorded as cDNA or gDNA derived from T cells, B-cell-depleted T cells, or PBMCs.

Losses at the gene ends were 7 bases for V and 0 bases for J; bases not matched to a gene: 8. Looked up from germline, CDR1 is LNHDA and CDR2 is SQIVND (reference sequence). The CDR3 loop spans 16 amino acids. Original handling: How many nucleated cells were present was estimated from reference gene primer amplification. Libraries were prepared by immunoSEQ multiplex PCR; TCRdb keeps only in-frame clonotypes and omits some of them. V, J and clone size are those of that table, while D and trimming were read from the DNA. Seen here are fewer than 55,000 clones, roughly 80% observed once, and the top ten hold 13% to 15%.

The specimen was peripheral blood. The sequence came from a human donor with acute or convalescent COVID-19. The donor label of this sample is uncertain. The rearrangement joins TRBV19 to TRBJ1-1; 10 bases are shared with TRBD1. This CDR3 is CASMVGGTGVNTEAFF. CDR3 coding DNA: TGTGCCAGTATGGTTGGGGGGACAGGGGTGAACACTGAAGCTTTCTTT.